The rows below give T cell receptor beta chains drawn from one sample of a study of cytomegalovirus exposure and HLA in healthy donors. TCRdb's table, derived via immunoSEQ multiplex PCR, lists solely in-frame clones and lacks some. The table shows some 200,000 clones, with roughly 84% occurring only once. Specimen: PBMCs. The receptors here all came from a boy aged 2-15 years in good health and CMV-seronegative. The CDR3 runs from the conserved cysteine through the conserved F or W. The D gene is left open where the match is weak. Where a row states a size, it is once, few, many or the class of an expanded clone; other rows omit it.

v_call,clone_size,j_call,d_call,cdr3_aa,cdr3_nt
TRBV30,NA,TRBJ1-2,TRBD1,CAWSMDRGDGYTF,TGTGCCTGGAGTATGGACAGGGGCGATGGCTACACCTTC
TRBV6-1,NA,TRBJ2-7,NA,CASSLAEQYEQYF,TGTGCCAGCAGTTTAGCGGAGCAATACGAGCAGTACTTC
TRBV5-1,few,TRBJ2-5,TRBD2,CASRELASLQETQYF,TGCGCCAGCAGGGAACTAGCGAGCCTCCAAGAGACCCAGTACTTC
TRBV5-6,NA,TRBJ2-7,NA,CASSLKAVGSYEQYF,TGTGCCAGCAGCTTAAAAGCGGTGGGCTCCTACGAGCAGTACTTC
TRBV5-4,NA,TRBJ2-5,NA,CASSHRQEETQYF,TGTGCCAGCAGCCATAGACAGGAAGAGACCCAGTACTTC
TRBV4-1,NA,TRBJ1-5,NA,CASSQDGGLGQPQHF,TGCGCCAGCAGCCAAGATGGGGGCCTGGGACAGCCCCAGCATTTT
TRBV30,NA,TRBJ1-2,NA,CAWSRLLDYTF,TGTGCCTGGAGTCGACTATTGGACTACACCTTC
TRBV25-1,NA,TRBJ2-7,TRBD1,CASSELDRGQSSYEQYF,TGTGCCAGCAGTGAACTAGACCGGGGACAGAGCTCCTACGAGCAGTACTTC
TRBV10-3,NA,TRBJ1-1,NA,CATLGGKGTEAFF,TGTGCCACCTTGGGGGGGAAAGGGACTGAAGCTTTCTTT
TRBV5-5,NA,TRBJ2-7,TRBD1,CASSFGQGLAYEQYF,TGTGCCAGCAGCTTCGGACAGGGTCTTGCCTACGAGCAGTACTTC
TRBV30,NA,TRBJ1-1,TRBD1,CAWRRTGGAYTEAFF,TGTGCCTGGAGACGGACAGGGGGCGCGTACACTGAAGCTTTCTTT
TRBV11-3,NA,TRBJ2-2,NA,CASSLDRGTGELFF,TGTGCCAGCAGCTTAGATCGGGGCACCGGGGAGCTGTTTTTT
TRBV5-1,NA,TRBJ2-7,TRBD2,CASSPTSQSSYEQYF,TGCGCCAGCAGCCCGACTAGCCAGAGCTCCTACGAGCAGTACTTC
TRBV27,NA,TRBJ1-2,NA,CATHHREGGGYTF,TGTGCCACCCACCACAGGGAGGGTGGTGGCTACACCTTC
TRBV7-7,few,TRBJ1-4,NA,CASSAVRLGDEKLFF,TGTGCTAGCAGCGCCGTCCGACTCGGGGATGAAAAACTGTTTTTT
TRBV20-1,NA,TRBJ2-3,NA,CSARGVDTQYF,TGCAGTGCCCGGGGAGTGGATACGCAGTATTTT
TRBV5-1,NA,TRBJ1-2,NA,CASSLDSNYGYTF,TGCGCCAGCAGCCTGGACAGTAACTATGGCTACACCTTC
TRBV2,NA,TRBJ1-6,NA,CASSGGEGNSPLHF,TGTGCCAGCAGTGGAGGGGAGGGAAATTCACCCCTCCACTTT
TRBV6-5,NA,TRBJ2-1,NA,CATRRGDEQFF,TGTGCCACCCGCAGGGGCGATGAGCAGTTCTTC
TRBV2,NA,TRBJ2-1,NA,CASSEGGAYNEQFF,TGTGCCAGCAGTGAAGGGGGGGCCTACAATGAGCAGTTCTTC
TRBV30,NA,TRBJ2-7,NA,CAWSVVGPSYEQYF,TGTGCCTGGAGTGTAGTGGGGCCTTCCTACGAGCAGTACTTC
TRBV7-9,NA,TRBJ2-7,TRBD1,CASSRTGGSYEQYF,TGTGCCAGCAGTCGGACAGGGGGCTCCTACGAGCAGTACTTC
TRBV6-5,NA,TRBJ2-7,NA,CASTLPGVDEQYF,TGTGCCAGCACCCTACCAGGGGTTGACGAGCAGTACTTC
TRBV27,NA,TRBJ1-2,NA,CASSFSAGHYGYTF,TGTGCCAGCAGTTTCAGTGCAGGCCACTATGGCTACACCTTC
TRBV25-1,few,TRBJ2-7,TRBD1,CASSERRDRDFEQYF,TGTGCCAGCAGTGAACGTAGGGACAGGGATTTCGAGCAGTACTTC
TRBV19,NA,TRBJ2-1,TRBD2,CASMRGTYNEQFF,TGTGCCAGTATGCGGGGGACTTACAATGAGCAGTTCTTC
TRBV25-1,NA,TRBJ2-1,TRBD2,CASSASGGTYNEQFF,TGTGCCAGCAGTGCTAGCGGGGGAACCTACAATGAGCAGTTCTTC
TRBV5-1,NA,TRBJ1-2,NA,CASSLRSVGHSVYGYTF,TGCGCCAGCAGCTTGAGGAGTGTCGGACATTCTGTCTATGGCTACACCTTC
TRBV6-5,NA,TRBJ2-1,NA,CASSPQTQPRGQFF,TGTGCCAGCAGTCCCCAGACACAACCCAGGGGGCAGTTCTTC
TRBV7-8,NA,TRBJ2-6,TRBD1,CASSPTGTGWSGANVLTF,TGTGCCAGCAGCCCAACCGGGACAGGGTGGTCTGGGGCCAACGTCCTGACTTTC
TRBV6-5,NA,TRBJ1-4,NA,CASSYWRTNEKLFF,TGTGCCAGCAGTTACTGGCGGACTAATGAAAAACTGTTTTTT
TRBV18,NA,TRBJ2-5,TRBD2,CASSPRGSGSPGETQYF,TGTGCCAGCTCACCACGGGGTAGCGGGAGTCCTGGAGAGACCCAGTACTTC
TRBV6-4,NA,TRBJ2-1,TRBD1,CASSFNSGQGYNEQFF,TGTGCCAGCAGTTTTAATTCGGGACAGGGTTACAATGAGCAGTTCTTC
TRBV6-1,NA,TRBJ2-1,TRBD1,CASSEAPRQGNNEQFF,TGTGCCAGCAGTGAAGCGCCCAGACAGGGGAACAATGAGCAGTTCTTC
TRBV6-6,NA,TRBJ2-1,TRBD2,CASSRLAGGWNEQFF,TGTGCCAGCAGCCGTCTAGCGGGAGGGTGGAATGAGCAGTTCTTC
TRBV10-1,few,TRBJ1-6,TRBD1,CANELRQGRNSPLHF,TGCGCCAACGAGCTGAGACAGGGGAGGAATTCACCCCTCCACTTT
TRBV19,NA,TRBJ1-5,NA,CASSSTGTSNQPQHF,TGTGCCAGTAGCTCGACAGGTACTAGCAATCAGCCCCAGCATTTT
TRBV6-1,NA,TRBJ1-2,TRBD1,CASSSGGYFNYGYTF,TGTGCCAGCAGTTCAGGGGGCTACTTTAACTATGGCTACACCTTC
TRBV10-2,few,TRBJ2-1,NA,CASSELTLDEQFF,TGCGCCAGCAGTGAGTTGACACTCGATGAGCAGTTCTTC
TRBV25-1,NA,TRBJ1-1,NA,CASSEYQDRRAFF,TGTGCCAGCAGTGAATATCAGGACAGAAGAGCTTTCTTT
TRBV4-2,NA,TRBJ1-1,TRBD1,CASSLSGQGNTEAFF,TGTGCCAGCAGCCTATCGGGACAGGGGAACACTGAAGCTTTCTTT
TRBV9,NA,TRBJ2-1,TRBD2,CASSVAKTSGGDYLYNEQFF,TGTGCCAGCAGCGTAGCTAAGACTAGCGGGGGAGACTACCTCTACAATGAGCAGTTCTTC
TRBV28,NA,TRBJ1-1,NA,CASSSDGSVFF,TGTGCCAGCAGTAGCGACGGGTCCGTTTTCTTT
TRBV27,NA,TRBJ1-2,NA,CASSHSGPEPSWGYTF,TGTGCCAGCAGCCATTCCGGTCCCGAACCTAGTTGGGGCTACACCTTC
TRBV5-6,NA,TRBJ2-3,NA,CASSSGSQAAQYF,TGTGCCAGCAGCTCCGGGAGTCAGGCCGCGCAGTATTTT
TRBV7-9,NA,TRBJ1-1,NA,CASSLNQGMNTEAFF,TGTGCCAGCAGCTTAAATCAGGGTATGAACACTGAAGCTTTCTTT
TRBV29-1,NA,TRBJ2-5,NA,CSTGTQETQYF,TGCAGCACCGGGACACAAGAGACCCAGTACTTC
TRBV27,NA,TRBJ1-1,NA,CASSFFIQPENTEAFF,TGTGCCAGCAGTTTCTTTATACAGCCAGAAAACACTGAAGCTTTCTTT
TRBV27,NA,TRBJ2-3,TRBD2,CASRHLAGGTDTQYF,TGTGCCAGCAGACATCTAGCGGGAGGCACAGATACGCAGTATTTT